The clone carrying this TCR beta chain showed up many times. Its antigen remains unknown. The data are from a study of identical twins. General study results and limits: In monozygotic twins, models underestimated the sharing of out-of-frame TCR alpha.

The junction had 4 bases not matched to a gene; V was cut back by 9 bases and J by 0 bases. Germline CDR1 reads MNHNS; CDR2 reads SASEGT. The length of the CDR3 is 13 residues. TCRdb re-analysed the 5' RACE reads in MiXCR, keeping a single row per CDR3 protein. The table has 220,000 or so distinct CDR3 sequences, about 7% seen once. These data were also filed under a second study, of yellow fever vaccine responses in identical twins.

The sample was memory (CD45RO+) T cells sorted from blood. The chain combines TRBV6-1 with TRBJ1-2; 7 bases are shared with TRBD1. This clonotype originated in a woman aged 18-30 years in good health. CDR3 DNA sequence: TGTGCCAGTGCCGGGACAGCTAACTATGGCTACACCTTC. This gives the protein CASAGTANYGYTF.